This T cell receptor (beta chain) was documented in a study of blood T cell repertoires in COVID-19. Study-wide context: Spain, Italy and the United States supplied samples that represented acute and convalescent COVID-19.

Per the original methods: Counts of nucleated cells, estimated from reference gene primer amplification, were obtained. The data were produced by immunoSEQ multiplex PCR, yet TCRdb's version contains in-frame clones alone and is incomplete. The V and J calls and clone size come from that table; D and trimming were worked out from the DNA. The sample shows under 300,000 clones, roughly 84% of them seen only once. The germline V gene has CDR1 MDHEN and CDR2 SYDVKM. This CDR3 comprises 15 residues. Trimming cost V 3 bases and J 0 bases; bases outside gene matches: 2. The source of this sequence is a woman aged 40 to 55 who had recovered from COVID-19. The chain combines TRBV28 with TRBJ2-5, with 9 positions matching TRBD2. Sequences were obtained from peripheral blood. The chain's CDR3 is CASSFAGGHQETQYF. Written as DNA, the CDR3 is TGTGCCAGCAGTTTCGCGGGGGGGCACCAAGAGACCCAGTACTTC.